This T cell receptor (beta chain) was found in a study of blood T cell repertoires in COVID-19. Looking at the study overall: Sites across the United States, Italy and Spain contributed samples from acute and convalescent COVID-19. The analysed material was cDNA or gDNA that came from T cells, B-cell-depleted T cells, or PBMCs.

In the authors' methods: Nucleated cell number was recorded as an estimate derived from reference gene primer amplification. Only in-frame clones appear in the TCRdb table, and some are missing; sequencing was by immunoSEQ multiplex PCR. V, J and clone size reflect that table, while D and trimming were determined from the DNA. The sample has about 210,000 clones, more than 75% seen once. Germline loops: CDR1 SGHRS, CDR2 YFSETQ. V was clipped by 0 bases and J by 7 bases, with 11 bases between them. The CDR3 is made up of 14 amino acids. Participants, about 18 to 90 years old, spanned fewer than 30 US areas. This clone appeared once.

The V call is TRBV5-1, the J call TRBJ2-1, with D maybe TRBD1 (6 bases). The clonotype originates from a young man with acute COVID-19. Sequenced sample: PBMCs or T cells enriched from blood (not recorded which). CDR3: CASSLGQVGNEQFF. The CDR3 nucleotides are TGCGCCAGCAGCTTGGGACAGGTAGGGAATGAGCAGTTCTTC.